This T cell receptor (beta chain) was obtained from a study of T cell responses to AZD1222 COVID-19 vaccine. Using immunoSEQ multiplex PCR, the repertoire was profiled, and TCRdb retains in-frame clones only, with some absent. The sample lists 90,000 to 120,000 clones, approximately 86% seen once, with more than 2.5% in the top ten. CDR3 size: 15 residues. CDR1 is SGHRS and CDR2 is YFSETQ in the germline V gene. The V end was cut by 0 bases, the J end by 4 bases, with 12 bases between. The source of this sequence is an adult who received the MenACWY meningococcal vaccine as a control. The chain is built from TRBV5-1 and TRBJ2-3; D unclear. Material: peripheral blood, obtained 28 days after the second dose of the MenACWY control vaccine. The CDR3 DNA is TGCGCCAGCAGCTTGGTTCGTCCGGATCCAGATACGCAGTATTTT. It encodes CASSLVRPDPDTQYF.